This TCR beta chain was documented in a study of CD8 T cells in ankylosing spondylitis. Study conclusions and caveats: Disease-linked clones reportedly showed significant enrichment in matched ankylosing spondylitis synovial fluid. What seemed typical of ankylosing spondylitis blood was a TCR beta motif built from several highly homologous variants.

This clonotype was seen many times. Its antigen remains unidentified. CDR1 is DFQATT and CDR2 is SNEGSKA in the germline V gene (reference sequence). The CDR3 is made up of 16 amino acids. V trimming: 2 bases; J trimming: 5 bases; junction bases outside the gene matches: 12. Libraries of TCR beta came from quantitative 5'-RACE with molecular barcodes. One entry per CDR3 protein results from TCRdb running MiXCR on the 5' RACE reads. The sample consists of about 460,000 distinct CDR3 sequences, 5.3% of them appearing once. Sequencing was done on a sample of blood, either unsorted or a sorted T cell fraction (not recorded which). The receptor was isolated from a male donor with ankylosing spondylitis. The chain is built from TRBV20-1 and TRBJ2-5; the match to TRBD1 covers 9 bases. This chain's CDR3 is CSARSPGQGVSETQYF. The CDR3, as DNA: TGCAGTGCTAGATCACCGGGACAGGGAGTGTCGGAGACCCAGTACTTC.